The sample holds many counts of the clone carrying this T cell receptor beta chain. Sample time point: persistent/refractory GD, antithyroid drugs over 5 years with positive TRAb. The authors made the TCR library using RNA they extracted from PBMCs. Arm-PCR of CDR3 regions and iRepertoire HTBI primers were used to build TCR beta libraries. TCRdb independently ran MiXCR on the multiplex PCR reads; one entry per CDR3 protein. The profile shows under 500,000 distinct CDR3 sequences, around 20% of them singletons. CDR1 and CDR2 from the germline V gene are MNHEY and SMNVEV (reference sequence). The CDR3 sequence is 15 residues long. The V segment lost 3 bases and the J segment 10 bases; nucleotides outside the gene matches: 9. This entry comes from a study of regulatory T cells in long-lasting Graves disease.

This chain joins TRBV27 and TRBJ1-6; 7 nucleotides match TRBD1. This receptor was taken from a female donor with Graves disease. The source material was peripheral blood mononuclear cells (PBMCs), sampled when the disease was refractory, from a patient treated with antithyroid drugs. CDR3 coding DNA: TGTGCCAGCAGTTTCGACAGGGAACCAGGCTCACCCCTCCACTTT. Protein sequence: CASSFDREPGSPLHF.